A single sample gave rise to the 20 T cell receptor beta chains below, sequenced in a study of OX40 agonist ivuxolimab in advanced cancers. The table came from immunoSEQ multiplex PCR; TCRdb's copy has only in-frame clones and leaves some out. The sample holds about 79,000 clones; about nine tenths are singletons and the top ten take 0.53%. This sample comprised CD4+ or CD8+ T cells sorted from blood, obtained in a trial of the OX40 agonist ivuxolimab. These receptors were obtained from an adult with an advanced solid tumor such as melanoma, head and neck, liver or kidney cancer.

CDR3 region: CASSLIPGNTGELFF. Here the CDR3 DNA reads TGTGCCAGCAGCTTAATACCCGGGAACACCGGGGAGCTGTTTTTT. This sequence joins TRBV7-3 and TRBJ2-2; D ambiguous. The V end was cut by 1 base, the J end by 1 base, with 7 bases between. The CDR3 consists of 15 residues. Per the germline V gene, CDR1 is SGHTA and CDR2 is FQGTGA.

The genes are TRBV15 and TRBJ1-1; D perhaps matches TRBD1 (5 bases). Germline V gives CDR1 LNHNV, CDR2 YYDKDF (reference sequence). Trimming shortened V by 0 bases and J by 7 bases, and 12 bases separated the two germline ends. The CDR3 has 14 amino acids. The CDR3 sequence is CATSRDLTGFEAFF. The CDR3 region has the DNA TGTGCCACCAGCAGAGATCTCACAGGCTTTGAAGCTTTCTTT.

V usage is TRBV5-6 and J usage is TRBJ1-2; no firm D call. CDR1 and CDR2 (germline): SGHDT, YYEEEE. V lost 0 bases and J lost 4, with 16 bases in between. The CDR3 has 16 residues. The CDR3 protein is CASSLDMGALAYGYTF. CDR3 nucleotides: TGTGCCAGCAGCTTGGATATGGGTGCCCTAGCCTATGGCTACACCTTC.

The J gene is TRBJ1-1, the V gene TRBV21-1. TRBV21-1 is listed as a pseudogene. The CDR3 runs to 18 residues. The CDR3 is CASSKRRRGISRTYEAFF. For the CDR3, the DNA is TGTGCCAGCAGCAAAAGGAGAAGAGGGATCTCACGGACATATGAAGCTTTCTTT.

The V call is TRBV21-1, the J call TRBJ2-7; the table's D call, TRBD2, was not checked against the DNA. TRBV21-1 is a pseudogene segment. The CDR3 has 12 amino acids. In DNA, the CDR3 is TGTGCCAACCCACTTTTTACCTACGAGCAGTACTTC. It encodes CANPLFTYEQYF.

This rearrangement joins TRBV5-1 to TRBJ1-2; 12 bases map to TRBD1. There are 16 residues in the CDR3. With V trimmed by 0 bases and J by 4 bases, 4 bases remained unmatched. Germline assignment: CDR1 SGHRS and CDR2 YFSETQ. The CDR3 nucleotides are TGCGCCAGCAGCTTGGCCGCGGGACAGGGGGCCTATGGCTACACCTTC. Translating gives CASSLAAGQGAYGYTF.

The gene calls are TRBV6-5 and TRBJ1-2; no clear D. The germline V gene has CDR1 MNHEY and CDR2 SVGAGI. The V gene lost 9 bases and the J gene lost 4 bases, with 9 bases spanning the gap. The CDR3 length is 11 residues. The DNA for the CDR3 is TGTGCCAGTCAGACCACCTATGGCTACACCTTC. It codes for CASQTTYGYTF.

Notes on this clone: A much larger clone differs from this one at a single base, so this may be a read error. The chain couples TRBV7-2 to TRBJ2-3; D gene ambiguous. CDR3 length: 11 amino acids. Trimming left V 5 bases short and J 2 bases short, with 2 bases between. Looked up from germline, CDR1 is SGHTA and CDR2 is FQGNSA. CDR3: CASSPTDTQYF. As DNA, the CDR3 is TGTGCCAGCAGCCCCACAGATACGCAGTATTTT.

This chain uses TRBV11-2 with TRBJ1-1, with no clear D. This CDR3 is 12 amino acids long. The germline CDR1 and CDR2 sequences are SGHAT and FQNNGV. The V and J ends lost 3 bases and 1 base respectively, with 3 bases between them. DNA for the CDR3: TGTGCCAGCAGCTTTGGGAACACTGAAGCTTTCTTT. Protein: CASSFGNTEAFF.

CDR3 region: CASSQDPTLGTYGYTF. The DNA for the CDR3 is TGCGCCAGCAGCCAAGATCCCACTCTAGGGACATATGGCTACACCTTC. The J gene is TRBJ1-2, the V gene TRBV4-3; the D gene is possibly TRBD1 (6 bases). The CDR3 contains 16 residues. The ends were cut back, 0 bases at V and 5 bases at J, with 16 bases in the middle. CDR1 and CDR2 from the germline V gene are LGHNA and YSLEER.

The genes are TRBV19 and TRBJ2-7; D is undetermined. V lost 2 bases and J lost 5, with 10 bases in between. The length of the CDR3 is 13 residues. The germline V gene has CDR1 LNHDA and CDR2 SQIVND (reference sequence). CDR3 residues: CASSIQADHEQYF. The CDR3 DNA reads TGTGCCAGTAGTATACAGGCAGACCACGAGCAGTACTTC.

This clone was detected only a few times. This chain uses TRBV4-1 with TRBJ2-5; TRBD2 matches at 8 bases. Trimming took 1 base from V and 5 from J; bases not matched to a gene: 9. CDR3 length equals 16 residues. Germline V CDR1 and CDR2: MGHRA, YSYEKL. CDR3 protein: CASSQVVSGSSETQYF. The CDR3 DNA reads as TGCGCCAGCAGCCAAGTCGTCAGCGGGAGTTCGGAGACCCAGTACTTC.

CDR3 loop: CASSPGTGVGQPQHF. The CDR3 coding sequence is TGTGCCAGCAGCCCCGGGACAGGGGTGGGGCAGCCCCAGCATTTT. V and J are TRBV9 and TRBJ1-5; 10 bases align to TRBD1. The CDR3 consists of 15 residues. V gave up 4 bases and J gave up 7 bases; unmatched junction bases: 8. CDR1 is SGDLS and CDR2 is YYNGEE in the germline V gene.

This clone was seen only once. V usage is TRBV2 and J usage is TRBJ2-5; D remains ambiguous. V lost 8 bases to trimming and J lost 2 bases, with 9 bases between them. CDR1 and CDR2 from the germline V gene are SNHLY and FYNNEI. The CDR3 runs to 12 residues. CDR3: CASSWVQETQYF. DNA for the CDR3: TGTGCCAGCTCCTGGGTTCAAGAGACCCAGTACTTC.

About this clone itself: One end of the junction is discordant with germline, which a read error may explain. Additional DNA sequences in this sample encode the identical CDR3. V usage is TRBV6-5 and J usage is TRBJ2-2, with 8 bases aligning to TRBD2. Per germline, CDR1 MNHEY and CDR2 SVGAGI. The CDR3 covers 15 residues. In DNA, the CDR3 is TGCGCCAGCAGCCCCCCCTTAGCGGGGCAAAGGGAGCTGTTTTTT. Protein product: CASSPPLAGQRELFF.

The genes are TRBV30 and TRBJ1-1; D is unclear. The V gene's germline CDR1 is GTSNPN and CDR2 SVGIG (reference sequence). Trimming took 2 bases from V and 7 from J, leaving 11 bases between them. This CDR3 contains 12 residues. The CDR3 bases are TGTGCCTGGAGTCAAGGGCCCAATGAAGCTTTCTTT. Translating gives CAWSQGPNEAFF.

The CDR3 sequence is CASSIGTRGVNTEAFF. DNA of the CDR3: TGTGCCAGTAGTATAGGGACCAGGGGAGTGAACACTGAAGCTTTCTTT. This chain joins TRBV19 and TRBJ1-1, with TRBD1 as a possible D gene (6 bases). This CDR3 has 16 residues. Germline lookup yields CDR1 LNHDA and CDR2 SQIVND (reference sequence). V lost 1 base to trimming and J lost 0 bases, with 12 bases between them.

The chain carries TRBV6-1 and TRBJ2-5, with D possibly being TRBD2 (5 bases). This CDR3 is 13 amino acids long. V was pared by 2 bases and J by 5 bases, with 9 bases between. The germline gives CDR1 MNHNS, CDR2 SASEGT. CDR3 in amino acids: CASSETRKETQYF. The CDR3 DNA reads TGTGCCAGCAGTGAAACTAGGAAGGAGACCCAGTACTTC.

The chain employs TRBV29-1 and TRBJ1-2; 8 bases match TRBD1. The CDR3 runs 12 residues. CDR1 is SQVTM and CDR2 is ANQGSEA in the germline V gene. V lost 7 bases and J lost 3; bases outside the gene matches: 4. The CDR3 loop reads CSGTGTDYGYTF. CDR3 bases: TGCAGCGGGACAGGGACCGACTATGGCTACACCTTC.

The chain combines TRBV7-6 with TRBJ2-7, with D perhaps assigned TRBD1 or TRBD2 (7 bases each). Between the trimmed V and J ends, which lost 3 bases and 0 bases, there was a span of 21 bases. The CDR3 has 18 amino acids. CDR1 and CDR2 (germline): SGHVS, FNYEAQ. The CDR3 DNA sequence: TGTGCCAGCAGCTTGGGGGGGCCAGGGGGAATTAGCTCCTACGAGCAGTACTTC. Translating gives CASSLGGPGGISSYEQYF.